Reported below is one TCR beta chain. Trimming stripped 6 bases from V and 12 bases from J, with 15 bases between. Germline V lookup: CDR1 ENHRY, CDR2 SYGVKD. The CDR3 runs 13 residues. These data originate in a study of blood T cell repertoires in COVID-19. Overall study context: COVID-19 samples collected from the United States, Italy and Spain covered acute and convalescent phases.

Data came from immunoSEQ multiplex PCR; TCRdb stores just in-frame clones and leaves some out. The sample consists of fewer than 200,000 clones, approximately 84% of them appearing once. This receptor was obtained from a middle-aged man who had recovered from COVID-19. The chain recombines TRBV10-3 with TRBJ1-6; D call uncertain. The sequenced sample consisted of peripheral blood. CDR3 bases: TGTGCCATCAGGCAGTTCGAAGACATACCCCTCCACTTT. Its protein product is CAIRQFEDIPLHF.